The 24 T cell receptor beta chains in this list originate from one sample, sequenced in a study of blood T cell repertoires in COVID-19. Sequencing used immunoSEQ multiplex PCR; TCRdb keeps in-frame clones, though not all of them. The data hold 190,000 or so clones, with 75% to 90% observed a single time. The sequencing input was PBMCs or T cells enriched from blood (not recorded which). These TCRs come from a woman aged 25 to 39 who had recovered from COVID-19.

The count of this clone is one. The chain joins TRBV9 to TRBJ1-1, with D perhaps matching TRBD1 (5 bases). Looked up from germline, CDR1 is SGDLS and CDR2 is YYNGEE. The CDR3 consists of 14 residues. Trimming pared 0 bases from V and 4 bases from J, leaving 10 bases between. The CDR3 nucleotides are TGTGCCAGCAGCGTAGATATGGGGGGCACTGAAGCTTTCTTT. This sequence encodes CASSVDMGGTEAFF.

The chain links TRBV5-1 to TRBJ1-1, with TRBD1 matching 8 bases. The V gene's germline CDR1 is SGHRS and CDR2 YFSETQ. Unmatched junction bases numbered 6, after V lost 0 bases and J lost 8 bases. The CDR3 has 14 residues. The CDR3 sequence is CASSLVVDRGEAFF. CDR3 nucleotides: TGCGCCAGCAGCTTGGTGGTCGACAGGGGAGAAGCTTTCTTT. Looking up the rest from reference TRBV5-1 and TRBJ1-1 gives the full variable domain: KAGVTQTPRYLIKTRGQQVTLSCSPISGHRSVSWYQQTPGQGLQFLFEYFSETQRNKGNFPGRFSGRQFSNSRSEMNVSTLELGDSALYLCASSLVVDRGEAFFGQGTRLTVV.

The CDR3 region is CASSWSTEAFF. In nucleotides, the CDR3 is TGTGCCAGCAGTTGGAGCACTGAAGCTTTCTTT. The chain carries TRBV7-9 and TRBJ1-1; D remains unclear. The CDR3 has 11 residues. Germline V gene lookup returns CDR1 SEHNR and CDR2 FQNEAQ (reference sequence). V dropped 6 bases and J dropped 4 bases, with 6 bases sitting between them.

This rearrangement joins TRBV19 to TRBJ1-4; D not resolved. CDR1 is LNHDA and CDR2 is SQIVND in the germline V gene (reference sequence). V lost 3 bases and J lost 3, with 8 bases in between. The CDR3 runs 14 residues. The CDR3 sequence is CASSIVRSNEKLFF. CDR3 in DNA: TGTGCCAGTAGTATCGTCAGATCTAATGAAAAACTGTTTTTT.

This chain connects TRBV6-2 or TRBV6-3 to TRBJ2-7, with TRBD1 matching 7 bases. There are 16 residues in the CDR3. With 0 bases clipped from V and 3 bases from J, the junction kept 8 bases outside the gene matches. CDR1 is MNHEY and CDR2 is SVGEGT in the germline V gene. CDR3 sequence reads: CASSYSRPGGFYEQYF. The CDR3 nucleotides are TGTGCCAGCAGTTACTCGAGGCCAGGGGGATTCTACGAGCAGTACTTC.

CDR3 DNA sequence: TGTGCCAGCAGTCACTTGCGGCTGGGGAACACTGAAGCTTTCTTT. Its translation is CASSHLRLGNTEAFF. The gene calls are TRBV6-5 and TRBJ1-1; D is unresolved. The V and J ends lost 5 bases and 1 base respectively, with 14 bases between them. CDR1 MNHEY and CDR2 SVGAGI come from the germline V gene. This CDR3 is 15 amino acids long.

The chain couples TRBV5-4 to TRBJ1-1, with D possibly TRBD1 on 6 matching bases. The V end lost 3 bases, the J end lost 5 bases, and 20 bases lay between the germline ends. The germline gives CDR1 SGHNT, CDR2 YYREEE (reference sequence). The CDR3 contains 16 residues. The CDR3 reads CASSWNPGHSVTEAFF. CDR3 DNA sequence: TGTGCCAGCAGCTGGAACCCGGGACATAGTGTTACTGAAGCTTTCTTT.

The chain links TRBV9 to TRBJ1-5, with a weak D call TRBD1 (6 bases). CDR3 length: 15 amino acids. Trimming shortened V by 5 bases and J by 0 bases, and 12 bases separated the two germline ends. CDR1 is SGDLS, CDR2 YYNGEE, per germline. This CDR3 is CASSLRGFSNQPQHF. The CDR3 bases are TGTGCCAGCAGTCTAAGGGGGTTTAGCAATCAGCCCCAGCATTTT.

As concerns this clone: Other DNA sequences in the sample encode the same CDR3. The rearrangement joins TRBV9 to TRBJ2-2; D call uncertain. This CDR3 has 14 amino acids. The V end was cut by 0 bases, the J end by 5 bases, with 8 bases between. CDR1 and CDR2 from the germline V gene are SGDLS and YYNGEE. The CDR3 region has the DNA TGTGCCAGCAGCGTAGGTTCGGGTACCGGGGAGCTGTTTTTT. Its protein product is CASSVGSGTGELFF.

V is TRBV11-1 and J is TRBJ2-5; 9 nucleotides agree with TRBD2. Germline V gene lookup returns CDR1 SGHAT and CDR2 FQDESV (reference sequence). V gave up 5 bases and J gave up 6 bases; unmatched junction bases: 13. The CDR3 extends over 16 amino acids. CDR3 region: CASSPMGSGRTKTQYF. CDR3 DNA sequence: TGTGCCAGCAGCCCCATGGGTAGCGGGAGAACGAAGACCCAGTACTTC.

The CDR3 DNA sequence: TGTGCCAGCAGTAATCAGGGGGCAGGGCAGCCCCAGCATTTT. As protein: CASSNQGAGQPQHF. The chain is built from TRBV2 and TRBJ1-5, with 8 bases that match TRBD1. Germline CDR1 is SNHLY and CDR2 is FYNNEI. CDR3 length: 14 amino acids. V shed 5 bases and J 7 bases; nucleotides not matched to a gene: 7.

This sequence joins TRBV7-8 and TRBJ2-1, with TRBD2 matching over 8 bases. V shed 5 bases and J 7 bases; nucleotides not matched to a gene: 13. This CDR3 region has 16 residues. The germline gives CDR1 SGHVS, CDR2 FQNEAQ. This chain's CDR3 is CASSLDRLAIVNEQFF. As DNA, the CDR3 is TGTGCCAGCAGCCTCGACCGACTAGCGATTGTAAATGAGCAGTTCTTC. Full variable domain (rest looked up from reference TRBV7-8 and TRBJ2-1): GAGVSQSPRYKVAKRGQDVALRCDPISGHVSLFWYQQALGQGPEFLTYFQNEAQLDKSGLPSDRFFAERPEGSVSTLKIQRTQQEDSAVYLCASSLDRLAIVNEQFFGPGTRLTVL.

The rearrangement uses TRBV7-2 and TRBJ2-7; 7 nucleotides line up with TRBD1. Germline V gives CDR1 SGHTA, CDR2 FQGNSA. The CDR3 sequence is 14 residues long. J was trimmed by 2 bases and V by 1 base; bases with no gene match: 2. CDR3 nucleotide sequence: TGTGCCAGCAGCTTAGAGGGGGCTACCTACGAGCAGTACTTC. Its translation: CASSLEGATYEQYF. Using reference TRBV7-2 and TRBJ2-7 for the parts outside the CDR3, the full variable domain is GAGVSQSPSNKVTEKGKDVELRCDPISGHTALYWYRQSLGQGLEFLIYFQGNSAPDKSGLPSDRFSAERTGGSVSTLTIQRTQQEDSAVYLCASSLEGATYEQYFGPGTRLTVT.

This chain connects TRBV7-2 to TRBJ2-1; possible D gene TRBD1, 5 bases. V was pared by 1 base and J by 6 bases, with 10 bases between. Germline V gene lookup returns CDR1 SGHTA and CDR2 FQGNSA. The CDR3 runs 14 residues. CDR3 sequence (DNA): TGTGCCAGCAGCTTAGATACAGGCCGCAATGAGCAGTTCTTC. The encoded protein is CASSLDTGRNEQFF.

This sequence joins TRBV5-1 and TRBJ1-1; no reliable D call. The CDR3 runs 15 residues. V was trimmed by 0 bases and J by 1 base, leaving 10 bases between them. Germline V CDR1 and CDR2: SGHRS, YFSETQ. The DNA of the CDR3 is TGCGCCAGCAGCTTGGCCGGTCCCGGGAACACTGAAGCTTTCTTT. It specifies CASSLAGPGNTEAFF.

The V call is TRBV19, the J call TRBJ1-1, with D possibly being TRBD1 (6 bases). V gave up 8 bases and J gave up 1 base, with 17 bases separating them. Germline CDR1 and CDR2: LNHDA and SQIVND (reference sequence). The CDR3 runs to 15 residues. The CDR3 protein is CASVPRGGGNTEAFF. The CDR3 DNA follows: TGTGCCAGTGTACCTAGAGGGGGGGGGAACACTGAAGCTTTCTTT.

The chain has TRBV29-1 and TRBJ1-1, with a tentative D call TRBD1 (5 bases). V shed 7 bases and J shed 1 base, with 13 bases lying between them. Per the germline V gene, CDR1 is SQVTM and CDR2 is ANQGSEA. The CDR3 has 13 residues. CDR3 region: CSAGPQGNTEAFF. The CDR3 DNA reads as TGCAGCGCTGGACCTCAGGGGAACACTGAAGCTTTCTTT.

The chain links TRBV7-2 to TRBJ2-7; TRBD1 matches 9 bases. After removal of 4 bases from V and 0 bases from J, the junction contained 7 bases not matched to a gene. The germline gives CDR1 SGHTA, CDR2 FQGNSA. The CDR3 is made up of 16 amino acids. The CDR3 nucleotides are TGTGCCAGCAGCTCGAGACAGGGGGGCTCCTCCTACGAGCAGTACTTC. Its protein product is CASSSRQGGSSYEQYF.

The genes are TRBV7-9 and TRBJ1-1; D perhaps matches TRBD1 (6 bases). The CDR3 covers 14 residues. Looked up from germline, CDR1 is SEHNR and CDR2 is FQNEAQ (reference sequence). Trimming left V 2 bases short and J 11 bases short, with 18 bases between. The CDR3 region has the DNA TGTGCCAGCAGCTTATCCCCAGGGGATGTGGGTGCTTTCTTT. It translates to CASSLSPGDVGAFF.

CDR3 loop: CASSQDTGPNYGYTF. CDR3 in DNA: TGCGCCAGCAGCCAAGATACAGGTCCTAACTATGGCTACACCTTC. The rearrangement joins TRBV4-3 to TRBJ1-2, with TRBD1 as a possible D gene (5 bases). Trimming took 0 bases from V and 0 from J, leaving 8 bases between them. The CDR3 loop spans 15 amino acids. Per the germline V gene, CDR1 is LGHNA and CDR2 is YSLEER.

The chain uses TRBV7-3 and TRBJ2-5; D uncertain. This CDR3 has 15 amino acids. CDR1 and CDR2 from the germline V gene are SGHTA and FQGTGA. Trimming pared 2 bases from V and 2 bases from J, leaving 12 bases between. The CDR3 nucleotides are TGTGCCAGCAGCTTATTTCAGACGCGGCAAGAGACCCAGTACTTC. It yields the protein CASSLFQTRQETQYF.

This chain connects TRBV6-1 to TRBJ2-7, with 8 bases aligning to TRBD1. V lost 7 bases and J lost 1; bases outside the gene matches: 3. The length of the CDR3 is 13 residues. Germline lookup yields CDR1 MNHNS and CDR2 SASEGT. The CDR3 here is CASTRQGSYEQYF. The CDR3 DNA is TGTGCCAGCACCCGACAGGGGTCCTACGAGCAGTACTTC.

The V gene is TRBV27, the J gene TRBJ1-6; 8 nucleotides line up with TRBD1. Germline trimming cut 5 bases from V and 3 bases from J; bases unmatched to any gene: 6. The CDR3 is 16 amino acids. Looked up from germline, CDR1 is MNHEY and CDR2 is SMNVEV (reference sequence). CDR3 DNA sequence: TGTGCCAGCAGTCCAACCGGGACAGGCTATAATTCACCCCTCCACTTT. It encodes CASSPTGTGYNSPLHF.

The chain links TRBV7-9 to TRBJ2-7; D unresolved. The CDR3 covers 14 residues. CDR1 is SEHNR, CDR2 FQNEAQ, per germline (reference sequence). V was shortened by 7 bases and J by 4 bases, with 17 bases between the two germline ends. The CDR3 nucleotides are TGTGCCAGCACCCCTGGAGACGCCCGGTACGAGCAGTACTTC. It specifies CASTPGDARYEQYF.